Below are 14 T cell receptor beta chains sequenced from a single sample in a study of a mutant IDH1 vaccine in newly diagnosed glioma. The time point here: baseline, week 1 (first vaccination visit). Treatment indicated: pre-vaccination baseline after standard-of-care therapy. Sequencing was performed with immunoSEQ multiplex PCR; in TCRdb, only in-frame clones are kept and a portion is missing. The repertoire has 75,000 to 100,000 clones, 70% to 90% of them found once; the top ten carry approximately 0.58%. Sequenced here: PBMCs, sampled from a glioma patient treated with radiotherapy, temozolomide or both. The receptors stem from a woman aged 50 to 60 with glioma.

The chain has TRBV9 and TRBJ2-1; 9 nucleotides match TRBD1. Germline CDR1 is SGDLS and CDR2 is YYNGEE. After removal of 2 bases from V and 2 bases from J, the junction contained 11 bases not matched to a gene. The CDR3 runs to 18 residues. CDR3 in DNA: TGTGCCAGCAGCGTGTCTAGCTGGGGGACAGGGACCTACAATGAGCAGTTCTTC. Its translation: CASSVSSWGTGTYNEQFF.

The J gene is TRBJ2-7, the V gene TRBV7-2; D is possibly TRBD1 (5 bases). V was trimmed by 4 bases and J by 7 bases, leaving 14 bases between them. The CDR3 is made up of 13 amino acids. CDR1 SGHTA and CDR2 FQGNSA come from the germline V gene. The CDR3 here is CASSSADRREQYF. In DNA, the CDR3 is TGTGCCAGCAGCTCAGCCGACAGACGGGAGCAGTACTTC.

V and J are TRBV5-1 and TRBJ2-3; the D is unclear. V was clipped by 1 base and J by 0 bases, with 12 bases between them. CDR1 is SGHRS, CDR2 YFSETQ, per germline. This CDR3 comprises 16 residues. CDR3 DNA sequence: TGCGCCAGCAGCTTGCAACCGGGCTCTAGCACAGATACGCAGTATTTT. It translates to CASSLQPGSSTDTQYF.

CDR3 DNA sequence: TGTGCCAGCTCACCGTATCGGGCGAACACTGAAGCTTTCTTT. Its protein product is CASSPYRANTEAFF. The V and J genes are TRBV18 and TRBJ1-1; D is undetermined. From germline, CDR1 is KGHSH and CDR2 LQKENI. CDR3 length: 14 residues. The ends were cut back, 3 bases at V and 1 base at J, with 9 bases in the middle.

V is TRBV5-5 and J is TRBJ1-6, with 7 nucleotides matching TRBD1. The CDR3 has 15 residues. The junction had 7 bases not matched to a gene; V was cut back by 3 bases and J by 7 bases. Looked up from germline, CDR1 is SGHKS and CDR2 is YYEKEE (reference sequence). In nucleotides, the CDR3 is TGTGCCAGCAGCTCTCAACAGGGGCTGAATTCACCCCTCCACTTT. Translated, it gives CASSSQQGLNSPLHF.

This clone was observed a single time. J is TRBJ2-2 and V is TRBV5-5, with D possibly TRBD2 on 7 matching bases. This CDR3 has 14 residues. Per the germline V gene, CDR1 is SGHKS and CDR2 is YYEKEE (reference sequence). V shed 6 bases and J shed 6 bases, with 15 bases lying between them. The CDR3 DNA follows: TGTGCCAGCACCCTCTGGGGGGGCGCCGGGGAGCTGTTTTTT. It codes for CASTLWGGAGELFF.

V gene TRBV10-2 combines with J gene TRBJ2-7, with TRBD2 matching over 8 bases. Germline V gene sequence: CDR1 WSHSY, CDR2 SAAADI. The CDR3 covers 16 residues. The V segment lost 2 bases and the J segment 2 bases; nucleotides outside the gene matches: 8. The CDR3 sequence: CASSESVSGSAYEQYF. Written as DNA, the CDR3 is TGCGCCAGCAGTGAGAGCGTCAGCGGGAGCGCCTACGAGCAGTACTTC.

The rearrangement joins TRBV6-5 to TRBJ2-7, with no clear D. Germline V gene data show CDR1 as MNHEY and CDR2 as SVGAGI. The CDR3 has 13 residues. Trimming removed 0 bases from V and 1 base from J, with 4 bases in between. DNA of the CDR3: TGTGCCAGCAGTTACTCGGGTTCCTACGAGCAGTACTTC. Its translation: CASSYSGSYEQYF.

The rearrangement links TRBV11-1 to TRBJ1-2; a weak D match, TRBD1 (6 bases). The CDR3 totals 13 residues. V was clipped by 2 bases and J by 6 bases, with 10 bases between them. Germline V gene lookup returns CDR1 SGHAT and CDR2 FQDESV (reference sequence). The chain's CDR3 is CASSLLGANGYTF. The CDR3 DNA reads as TGTGCCAGCAGCTTATTGGGGGCTAATGGCTACACCTTC.

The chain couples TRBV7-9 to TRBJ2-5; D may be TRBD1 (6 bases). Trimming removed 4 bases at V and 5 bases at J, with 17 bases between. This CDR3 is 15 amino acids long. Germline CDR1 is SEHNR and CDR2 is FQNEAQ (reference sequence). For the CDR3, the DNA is TGTGCCAGCAGCTCTCCCCAGGGGAAGTGGGAGACCCAGTACTTC. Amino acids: CASSSPQGKWETQYF. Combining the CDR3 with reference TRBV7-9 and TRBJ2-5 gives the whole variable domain DTGVSQNPRHKITKRGQNVTFRCDPISEHNRLYWYRQTLGQGPEFLTYFQNEAQLEKSRLLSDRFSAERPKGSFSTLEIQRTEQGDSAMYLCASSSPQGKWETQYFGPGTRLLVL.

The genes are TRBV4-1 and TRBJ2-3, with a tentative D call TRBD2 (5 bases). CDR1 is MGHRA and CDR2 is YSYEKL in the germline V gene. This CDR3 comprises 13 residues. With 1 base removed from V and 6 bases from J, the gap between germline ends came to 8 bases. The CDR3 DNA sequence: TGCGCCAGCAGCCAAGGACGGGGTGATACGCAGTATTTT. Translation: CASSQGRGDTQYF.

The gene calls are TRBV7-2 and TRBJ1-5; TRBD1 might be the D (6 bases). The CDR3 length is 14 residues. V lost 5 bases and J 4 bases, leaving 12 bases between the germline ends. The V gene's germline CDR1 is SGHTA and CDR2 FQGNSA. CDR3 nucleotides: TGTGCCAGCAGCCTGGGCCAGGGGAATCAGCCCCAGCATTTT. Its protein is CASSLGQGNQPQHF.

CDR3 amino acids: CASSLLAASGANVLTF. The CDR3 nucleotides read TGTGCCAGCAGCTTGCTAGCGGCCTCTGGGGCCAACGTCCTGACTTTC. The chain uses TRBV5-6 and TRBJ2-6; 7 bases line up with TRBD2. Germline assignment: CDR1 SGHDT and CDR2 YYEEEE. The CDR3 loop spans 16 amino acids. J was trimmed by 0 bases and V by 1 base; bases with no gene match: 1.

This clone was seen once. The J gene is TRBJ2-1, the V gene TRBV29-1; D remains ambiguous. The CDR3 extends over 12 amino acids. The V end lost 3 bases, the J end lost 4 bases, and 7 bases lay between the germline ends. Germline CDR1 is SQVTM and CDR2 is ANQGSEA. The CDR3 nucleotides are TGCAGCGTTGATGCCGGGTACAATGAGCAGTTCTTC. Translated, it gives CSVDAGYNEQFF.